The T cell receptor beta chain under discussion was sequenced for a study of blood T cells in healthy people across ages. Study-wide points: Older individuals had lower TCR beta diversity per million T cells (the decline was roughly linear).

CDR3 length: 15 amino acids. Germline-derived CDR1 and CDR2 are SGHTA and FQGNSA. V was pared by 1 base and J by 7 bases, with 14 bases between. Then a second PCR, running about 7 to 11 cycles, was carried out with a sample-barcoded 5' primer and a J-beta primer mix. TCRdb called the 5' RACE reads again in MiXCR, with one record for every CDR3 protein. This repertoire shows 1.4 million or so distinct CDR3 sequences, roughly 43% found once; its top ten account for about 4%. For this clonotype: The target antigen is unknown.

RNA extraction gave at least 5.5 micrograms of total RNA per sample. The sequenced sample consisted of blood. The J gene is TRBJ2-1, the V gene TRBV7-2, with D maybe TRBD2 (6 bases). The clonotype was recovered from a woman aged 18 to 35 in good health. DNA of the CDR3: TGTGCCAGCAGCTTAGACGGACTACCTGGGAATGAGCAGTTCTTC. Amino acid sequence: CASSLDGLPGNEQFF.